This T cell receptor (beta chain) comes out of a study of regulatory T cells in long-lasting Graves disease. As for the study in general: Persistent cases took antithyroid drugs over 5 years and stayed TSH receptor antibody positive.

Overall study results and limits: The number of shared public clonotypes was higher in persistent patients (around 2,700) than new patients (under 1,000).

Details on this clonotype: Its target is unknown. An end of the junction differs from the germline gene, which may be a read error.

From germline, CDR1 is SQVTM and CDR2 ANQGSEA. This CDR3 spans 11 amino acids. Assembly of TCR beta libraries relied on iRepertoire HTBI primers together with Arm-PCR of CDR3 regions. TCRdb re-derived calls from the multiplex PCR reads in MiXCR, one entry per CDR3 protein. Found here are a few hundred thousand distinct CDR3 sequences, roughly 24% of them singletons; the top ten hold around 30%. Regarding time point: persistent/refractory GD, antithyroid drugs over 5 years with positive TRAb. There was RNA extracted from PBMCs, and the TCR library was made from it. It was an endocrinology department in Xi'an, China, that provided the patients. As collected, the peripheral blood samples measured about 9.2 milliliters each and went into EDTA tubes.

J is TRBJ1-3 and V is TRBV29-1; D is undetermined. Here the sequenced sample was peripheral blood mononuclear cells (PBMCs), taken when the disease was refractory, from a patient treated with antithyroid drugs. This receptor was identified in a woman aged 40 to 49 with Graves disease. CDR3: CSVSSGNTIYF. CDR3 coding DNA: TGTAGCGTAAGCTCTGGAAACACCATATATTTT.